Listed below are T cell receptor beta chains from one sample, sequenced in a study of control samples from healthy donors and cancer patients. The repertoire was sequenced with immunoSEQ multiplex PCR; TCRdb's copy has only in-frame clones and lacks some. The sample contains 400,000 to 500,000 clones, roughly 90% of which appear only once. Material for sequencing was PBMCs. The receptors were sampled from a man aged 35 to 55 with head and neck cancer. The CDR3 runs from the conserved cysteine through the conserved F or W. The D gene is left open where the match is weak. Expanded clones get a size class; other rows say once, few or many, or leave the size out.

d_call: .; clone_size: .; j_call: TRBJ1-3; v_call: TRBV14; cdr3_nt: TGTGCCAGCAGCCAGGGCAGCTTAATCTCTGGAAACACCATATATTTT; cdr3_aa: CASSQGSLISGNTIYF
d_call: .; clone_size: .; j_call: TRBJ1-6; v_call: TRBV2; cdr3_nt: TGTGCCAGCAGTGAGCAACAGGGAGGAATGTATTCACCCCTCCACTTT; cdr3_aa: CASSEQQGGMYSPLHF
d_call: .; clone_size: .; j_call: TRBJ1-1; v_call: TRBV5-1; cdr3_nt: TGCGCCAGCAGCTTGGTAGTGATGAACACTGAAGCTTTCTTT; cdr3_aa: CASSLVVMNTEAFF
d_call: .; clone_size: .; j_call: TRBJ1-5; v_call: TRBV30; cdr3_nt: TGTGCCTGGAGCCGGGAGCCGGAACAGCCCCAGCATTTT; cdr3_aa: CAWSREPEQPQHF
d_call: TRBD1; clone_size: .; j_call: TRBJ2-7; v_call: TRBV28; cdr3_nt: TGTGCCAGCAGTCTACCCCGGGACAGCTCAATTGCCTACGAGCAGTACTTC; cdr3_aa: CASSLPRDSSIAYEQYF
d_call: TRBD1; clone_size: .; j_call: TRBJ1-5; v_call: TRBV4-1; cdr3_nt: TGCGCCAGCTCTACTGTCCCGGGACAGGGGGGCTATGGCAATCAGCCCCAGCATTTT; cdr3_aa: CASSTVPGQGGYGNQPQHF
d_call: TRBD1; clone_size: .; j_call: TRBJ2-5; v_call: TRBV7-2; cdr3_nt: TGTGCCAGCAGCTTAAGGACAGGGACGTCAGAGACCCAGTACTTC; cdr3_aa: CASSLRTGTSETQYF
d_call: .; clone_size: .; j_call: TRBJ2-7; v_call: TRBV9; cdr3_nt: TGTGCCACCCCCACTCGTGGGGGACCCTCCTACGAGCAGTACTTC; cdr3_aa: CATPTRGGPSYEQYF
d_call: .; clone_size: .; j_call: TRBJ1-2; v_call: TRBV28; cdr3_nt: TGTGCCAGCAGTTTACCTACGTCCCTTGACGGCTACACCTTC; cdr3_aa: CASSLPTSLDGYTF
d_call: .; clone_size: once; j_call: TRBJ2-4; v_call: TRBV19; cdr3_nt: TGTGCCAGTAGTATAGGGGGCTGGGGCCGTGCGGTTGGCATTCAGTACTTC; cdr3_aa: CASSIGGWGRAVGIQYF
d_call: .; clone_size: .; j_call: TRBJ2-1; v_call: TRBV7-9; cdr3_nt: TGTGCCAGCAGCTTAGGGGGGCCGAATGAGCAGTTCTTC; cdr3_aa: CASSLGGPNEQFF
d_call: TRBD1; clone_size: .; j_call: TRBJ1-2; v_call: TRBV12-5; cdr3_nt: TGTGCTAGTGGTTTGACCACAACAGGGGGTCCGTTTACCCGGGAGGGCTACACCTTC; cdr3_aa: CASGLTTTGGPFTREGYTF
d_call: TRBD1; clone_size: once; j_call: TRBJ2-1; v_call: TRBV6-5; cdr3_nt: TGTGCCAGCAGACCCCGACAGGGGGCTGGGGATGAGCAGTTCTTC; cdr3_aa: CASRPRQGAGDEQFF
d_call: TRBD2; clone_size: .; j_call: TRBJ2-7; v_call: TRBV5-4; cdr3_nt: TGTGCCAGCAGCCCAGGACTAGCGGGGTGGGGTGACGAGCAGTACTTC; cdr3_aa: CASSPGLAGWGDEQYF
d_call: .; clone_size: .; j_call: TRBJ1-5; v_call: TRBV10-2; cdr3_nt: TGCGCCAGCAGTGAGTCTAATTATCAGCCCCAGCATTTT; cdr3_aa: CASSESNYQPQHF
d_call: .; clone_size: .; j_call: TRBJ2-4; v_call: TRBV5-1; cdr3_nt: TGCGCCAGCAGCTCGAAGGACAGAAACAAAAACATTCAGTACTTC; cdr3_aa: CASSSKDRNKNIQYF
d_call: .; clone_size: .; j_call: TRBJ1-1; v_call: TRBV19; cdr3_nt: TGTGCCACCAATCGTGAGTCGAACACTGAAGCTTTCTTT; cdr3_aa: CATNRESNTEAFF
d_call: TRBD1; clone_size: .; j_call: TRBJ2-7; v_call: TRBV10-3; cdr3_nt: TGTGCCTCGACCGGGACAGGGGCCTACGAGCAGTACTTC; cdr3_aa: CASTGTGAYEQYF
d_call: .; clone_size: .; j_call: TRBJ1-6; v_call: TRBV28; cdr3_nt: TGTGCCAGCAGTCTCCCGATCCAAAGCTCCTATAATTCACCCCTCCACTTT; cdr3_aa: CASSLPIQSSYNSPLHF
d_call: .; clone_size: .; j_call: TRBJ2-7; v_call: TRBV4-1; cdr3_nt: TGCGCCAGCAGCCAAGATCATAGGTCAGGGACATCGACCTACGAGCAGTACTTC; cdr3_aa: CASSQDHRSGTSTYEQYF
d_call: .; clone_size: .; j_call: TRBJ2-3; v_call: TRBV6-5; cdr3_nt: TGTGCCAGCAGTTATTTCAGACTACCCTACACAGATACGCAGTATTTT; cdr3_aa: CASSYFRLPYTDTQYF
d_call: .; clone_size: .; j_call: TRBJ1-1; v_call: TRBV29-1; cdr3_nt: TGCAGCGTCAAGCCACGTTTGAATGCTGAAGCTTTCTTT; cdr3_aa: CSVKPRLNAEAFF
d_call: TRBD2; clone_size: .; j_call: TRBJ2-1; v_call: TRBV11-2; cdr3_nt: TGTGCCAGCAGCTTAGGGGCGGCGGGAGGGCTCTACAATGAGCAGTTCTTC; cdr3_aa: CASSLGAAGGLYNEQFF
d_call: .; clone_size: .; j_call: TRBJ1-2; v_call: TRBV28; cdr3_nt: TGTGCCAGCAGGGACGGGTCGGTTCTGGGCTATGGCTACACCTTC; cdr3_aa: CASRDGSVLGYGYTF
d_call: .; clone_size: few; j_call: TRBJ1-4; v_call: TRBV7-2; cdr3_nt: TGTGCCAGCAGCCTCCTGGGGGGATCGAATGAAAAACTGTTTTTT; cdr3_aa: CASSLLGGSNEKLFF
d_call: .; clone_size: once; j_call: TRBJ1-2; v_call: TRBV3-1/TRBV3-2; cdr3_nt: TGTGCCAGCAGCCAAGCTCCCGGATTATATGGCTACACCTTC; cdr3_aa: CASSQAPGLYGYTF
d_call: .; clone_size: .; j_call: TRBJ1-6; v_call: TRBV27; cdr3_nt: TGTGCCAGCAGTTTGGTTACCGTTCCAACGGTTGGTAATTCACCCCTCCACTTT; cdr3_aa: CASSLVTVPTVGNSPLHF
d_call: .; clone_size: .; j_call: TRBJ1-5; v_call: TRBV10-3; cdr3_nt: TGTGCCATCAGAATTGACAGTCCTAGGCAGCCCCAGCATTTT; cdr3_aa: CAIRIDSPRQPQHF
d_call: .; clone_size: .; j_call: TRBJ2-1; v_call: TRBV5-1; cdr3_nt: TGCGCCAGCAGCTTGGATTTTGGCTCCTACAATGAGCAGTTCTTC; cdr3_aa: CASSLDFGSYNEQFF